Shown below are 29 T cell receptor beta chains from a single sample sequenced in a study of blood T cell repertoires in COVID-19. TCRdb's table, derived via immunoSEQ multiplex PCR, lists solely in-frame clones and lacks some. The sample yields 140,000 to 150,000 clones, 80% seen once. What was sequenced was peripheral blood. All receptors derive from a man in his sixties with active or convalescent COVID-19.

The chain has TRBV28 and TRBJ2-7, with a tentative D call TRBD1 (5 bases). Germline CDR1 and CDR2: MDHEN and SYDVKM. Trimming cost V 6 bases and J 0 bases, with 12 bases left between them. CDR3 length: 14 residues. The CDR3 DNA is TGTGCCAGCAGCGGACACTCCAACTCCTACGAGCAGTACTTC. Translated, it gives CASSGHSNSYEQYF.

The sample holds a few counts of this clone. This chain joins TRBV7-4 and TRBJ1-3; TRBD1 matches 7 bases. The germline V gene encodes CDR1 SGHVT and CDR2 SQSDAQ. The CDR3 consists of 16 residues. J gave up 3 bases and V 4 bases, and 9 bases lay outside the gene matches. The DNA of the CDR3 is TGTGCCAGCAGCTCGTACCTCACAGGGGATGGAAACACCATATATTTT. This encodes CASSSYLTGDGNTIYF.

This clone turned up a few times. CDR3 loop: CASSEQATRTDTQYF. In DNA form, the CDR3 reads TGTGCCAGCAGTGAACAAGCTACCCGCACAGATACGCAGTATTTT. The V and J genes are TRBV6-1 and TRBJ2-3, with D unresolved. The V and J ends lost 2 bases and 1 base respectively, with 10 bases between them. CDR1 is MNHNS, CDR2 SASEGT, per germline. This CDR3 contains 15 residues.

This chain connects TRBV20-1 to TRBJ2-7; TRBD2 is a possible D gene (7 bases). Germline CDR1 and CDR2: DFQATT and SNEGSKA (reference sequence). The CDR3 is 14 amino acids. V was pared by 3 bases and J by 5 bases, with 17 bases between. The CDR3 bases are TGCAGTGCTAGTTTGTTCGGGGGGCTCGACGAGCAGTACTTC. Its translation is CSASLFGGLDEQYF.

The rearrangement links TRBV5-1 to TRBJ1-4, with a weak D call TRBD1 (5 bases). The CDR3 covers 16 residues. The germline gives CDR1 SGHRS, CDR2 YFSETQ. The V end was cut by 4 bases, the J end by 3 bases, with 16 bases between. CDR3: CASSPQGIRANEKLFF. The CDR3 coding sequence is TGCGCCAGCAGCCCCCAGGGAATTAGGGCTAATGAAAAACTGTTTTTT.

This chain connects TRBV28 to TRBJ2-3, with 7 bases identical to TRBD2. Germline-derived CDR1 and CDR2 are MDHEN and SYDVKM. The CDR3 is 16 amino acids. V was clipped by 5 bases and J by 4 bases; unmatched bases: 12. The CDR3 protein is CASSPPPGSGADTQYF. In DNA form, the CDR3 reads TGTGCCAGCAGTCCTCCCCCCGGGAGCGGGGCAGATACGCAGTATTTT.

This chain links TRBV4-3 with TRBJ2-7; 8 nucleotides align to TRBD1. Trimming at V came to 2 bases and at J to 4 bases, leaving 10 bases not matched to a gene. This CDR3 contains 16 residues. From germline, CDR1 is LGHNA and CDR2 YSLEER. The CDR3 DNA reads as TGCGCCAGCAGCCAATTCTTCCAGGGGGCCTCATACGAGCAGTACTTC. Translation: CASSQFFQGASYEQYF.

The chain employs TRBV27 and TRBJ2-1; TRBD2 agrees at 7 bases. The CDR3 consists of 15 residues. V dropped 3 bases and J dropped 3; count of bases not matched to a gene: 5. Germline V gene lookup returns CDR1 MNHEY and CDR2 SMNVEV (reference sequence). The CDR3 sequence: CASSFGAGVYNEQFF. DNA of the CDR3: TGTGCCAGCAGTTTTGGGGCGGGAGTCTACAATGAGCAGTTCTTC.

The J gene is TRBJ1-1, the V gene TRBV28; D is uncertain. Between the trimmed V and J ends, which lost 1 base and 9 bases, there was a span of 12 bases. The CDR3 extends over 13 amino acids. CDR1 and CDR2 (germline): MDHEN, SYDVKM. CDR3 coding DNA: TGTGCCAGCAGTTTATTGAATGCGGGGAAAGCTTTCTTT. As protein: CASSLLNAGKAFF.

V gene TRBV27 combines with J gene TRBJ1-2; 7 bases match TRBD1. The trim removed 8 bases at V and 4 bases at J, leaving 7 bases unmatched. This CDR3 has 13 residues. CDR1 is MNHEY, CDR2 SMNVEV, per germline (reference sequence). The CDR3 coding sequence is TGTGCCAGCCGAAAAGGACAGGCCTATGGCTACACCTTC. This sequence encodes CASRKGQAYGYTF.

The chain uses TRBV9 and TRBJ2-7, with D perhaps matching TRBD1 (7 bases). This CDR3 has 14 residues. Germline V lookup: CDR1 SGDLS, CDR2 YYNGEE. Trimming pared 2 bases from V and 5 bases from J, leaving 14 bases between. The CDR3 loop reads CASSVQGGADEQYF. The CDR3, as DNA: TGTGCCAGCAGCGTTCAGGGGGGAGCTGACGAGCAGTACTTC. Combining the CDR3 with reference TRBV9 and TRBJ2-7 gives the whole variable domain DSGVTQTPKHLITATGQRVTLRCSPRSGDLSVYWYQQSLDQGLQFLIQYYNGEERAKGNILERFSAQQFPDLHSELNLSSLELGDSALYFCASSVQGGADEQYFGPGTRLTVT.

This chain uses TRBV7-8 with TRBJ2-3, with D unresolved. Germline CDR1 SGHVS, CDR2 FQNEAQ. V was shortened by 1 base and J by 4 bases, with 6 bases between the two germline ends. The CDR3 is made up of 13 amino acids. The CDR3 sequence is CASSLGPADTQYF. CDR3 nucleotides: TGTGCCAGCAGCTTAGGGCCCGCAGATACGCAGTATTTT.

The V call is TRBV7-2, the J call TRBJ1-2; tentatively, D is TRBD1 (5 bases). The length of the CDR3 is 12 residues. Germline V gives CDR1 SGHTA, CDR2 FQGNSA. Trimming removed 2 bases from V and 10 bases from J, with 11 bases in between. The CDR3 DNA sequence: TGTGCCAGCAGCTTAAGGGGCAGAGTCTACACCTTC. It yields the protein CASSLRGRVYTF.

The chain is built from TRBV19 and TRBJ1-1; the match to TRBD1 covers 7 bases. The CDR3 has 15 amino acids. V was pared by 3 bases and J by 6 bases, with 10 bases of the junction left unmatched. Germline CDR1 is LNHDA and CDR2 is SQIVND (reference sequence). CDR3: CASSISPGGFAEAFF. In nucleotides, the CDR3 is TGTGCCAGTAGTATCTCTCCAGGGGGGTTCGCTGAAGCTTTCTTT.

This clone appeared once. This sequence joins TRBV7-2 and TRBJ2-7; 11 bases agree with TRBD1. Per germline, CDR1 SGHTA and CDR2 FQGNSA. The V segment lost 5 bases and the J segment 7 bases; nucleotides outside the gene matches: 7. The length of the CDR3 is 14 residues. This chain's CDR3 is CASSSGQGAWEQYF. CDR3 DNA: TGTGCCAGCAGCAGTGGACAGGGGGCATGGGAGCAGTACTTC. Full variable domain (missing parts from reference TRBV7-2 and TRBJ2-7): GAGVSQSPSNKVTEKGKDVELRCDPISGHTALYWYRQSLGQGLEFLIYFQGNSAPDKSGLPSDRFSAERTGGSVSTLTIQRTQQEDSAVYLCASSSGQGAWEQYFGPGTRLTVT.

V and J are TRBV21-1 and TRBJ2-1; the D segment call TRBD2 is taken from the table without a DNA check. TRBV21-1 is a listed pseudogene. This CDR3 has 18 residues. The CDR3 sequence is CASSNPPRTRGRTDEQFF. The CDR3 DNA follows: TGTGCCAGCAGCAACCCACCCAGGACTAGAGGTCGTACTGATGAGCAGTTCTTC.

V usage is TRBV19 and J usage is TRBJ2-1, with D possibly being TRBD2 (5 bases). The CDR3 is made up of 14 amino acids. Germline V CDR1 and CDR2: LNHDA, SQIVND (reference sequence). Deletions cut 4 bases from V and 2 bases from J, with 9 bases between. The CDR3, as DNA: TGTGCCAGTAGTACTACGGGAACCTACAATGAGCAGTTCTTC. This sequence encodes CASSTTGTYNEQFF.

This clone was found a few times. The V gene is TRBV28, the J gene TRBJ2-2, with 7 nucleotides matching TRBD2. In germline, CDR1 is MDHEN, CDR2 SYDVKM. The CDR3 length is 15 residues. Unmatched junction bases numbered 2, after V lost 4 bases and J lost 0 bases. CDR3 bases: TGTGCCAGCAGTTCAAGCGGGACGAACACCGGGGAGCTGTTTTTT. Translated: CASSSSGTNTGELFF.

This clone has at least ten counts. The chain has TRBV19 and TRBJ2-5, with D tentatively TRBD1 (5 bases). This CDR3 region has 15 residues. Germline assignment: CDR1 LNHDA and CDR2 SQIVND (reference sequence). V lost 5 bases to trimming and J lost 1 base, with 14 bases between them. CDR3 coding DNA: TGTGCCAGTAGTCGGATTCAGGGTTTCCAAGAGACCCAGTACTTC. Translated: CASSRIQGFQETQYF.

The chain employs TRBV11-2 and TRBJ2-7; D possibly corresponds to TRBD1 (5 bases). With 10 bases removed from V and 7 bases from J, the gap between germline ends came to 14 bases. The CDR3 has 11 amino acids. CDR1 and CDR2 (germline): SGHAT, FQNNGV. CDR3 nucleotide sequence: TGTGCCACCCAGGGTCGAGGAGAGCAGTACTTC. Amino acid sequence: CATQGRGEQYF.

This clone was detected only once. J is TRBJ1-2 and V is TRBV18, with 10 bases aligning to TRBD1. V was pared by 6 bases and J by 1 base, with 8 bases of the junction left unmatched. Per germline, CDR1 KGHSH and CDR2 LQKENI. The CDR3 is 16 amino acids. CDR3 DNA: TGTGCCAGCTCTCAGGCCGGGACAGGGGTTAACTATGGCTACACCTTC. Encoded protein: CASSQAGTGVNYGYTF.

In DNA, the CDR3 is TGTGCCAGTAGTATTAACAGGGATTTTCGTGGCTACACCTTC. Translation: CASSINRDFRGYTF. The chain links TRBV19 to TRBJ1-2; a weak D match, TRBD1 (6 bases). Germline V CDR1 and CDR2: LNHDA, SQIVND (reference sequence). CDR3 length: 14 amino acids. Trimming cost V 3 bases and J 7 bases, with 15 bases left between them.

This clone has just a few counts. The chain carries TRBV19 and TRBJ2-5; 7 bases line up with TRBD1. The CDR3 has 14 amino acids. J gave up 2 bases and V 2 bases, and 2 bases lay outside the gene matches. CDR1 is LNHDA and CDR2 is SQIVND in the germline V gene (reference sequence). The CDR3 DNA follows: TGTGCCAGTAGTATAACAGGGGTACAAGAGACCCAGTACTTC. This codes for CASSITGVQETQYF.

This clone was picked up one time. This chain joins TRBV19 and TRBJ1-5, with D possibly TRBD1 on 5 matching bases. Germline CDR1 reads LNHDA; CDR2 reads SQIVND (reference sequence). There are 13 residues in the CDR3. V was cut by 0 bases and J by 10 bases, with 10 bases left in between. The CDR3 DNA follows: TGTGCCAGTAGTATAGATCTATGGGGCCCCCAGCATTTT. Its protein is CASSIDLWGPQHF.

The CDR3 is CASSPGVNYGYTF. The DNA of the CDR3 is TGTGCCAGCAGTCCAGGGGTGAACTATGGCTACACCTTC. The chain joins TRBV2 to TRBJ1-2; D perhaps matches TRBD1 (6 bases). This CDR3 has 13 residues. Looked up from germline, CDR1 is SNHLY and CDR2 is FYNNEI. V was clipped by 5 bases and J by 2 bases, with 9 bases between them.

The gene calls are TRBV27 and TRBJ2-7, with 13 bases fitting TRBD2. There are 17 residues in the CDR3. In germline, CDR1 is MNHEY, CDR2 SMNVEV (reference sequence). Trimming at V came to 7 bases and at J to 6 bases, leaving 15 bases not matched to a gene. The CDR3: CASTPGPTSGRVGEQYF. CDR3 coding DNA: TGTGCCAGCACCCCGGGACCAACTAGCGGGAGGGTTGGCGAGCAGTACTTC.

This chain uses TRBV28 with TRBJ1-2, with a possible D match to TRBD1 (6 bases). The CDR3 totals 14 residues. Per the germline V gene, CDR1 is MDHEN and CDR2 is SYDVKM. Trimming removed 3 bases at V and 4 bases at J, with 12 bases between. The chain's CDR3 is CASSFVGGTYGYTF. The CDR3 bases are TGTGCCAGCAGTTTTGTAGGGGGAACCTATGGCTACACCTTC.

This sequence joins TRBV7-3 and TRBJ2-1; a weak D match, TRBD1 (7 bases). Trimming shortened V by 6 bases and J by 6 bases, and 18 bases separated the two germline ends. This CDR3 spans 15 amino acids. The germline gives CDR1 SGHTA, CDR2 FQGTGA. Here the CDR3 reads CASRDQGGLANEQFF. In DNA form, the CDR3 reads TGTGCCAGCAGGGATCAGGGGGGACTGGCCAATGAGCAGTTCTTC.

This chain uses TRBV10-3 with TRBJ1-1, with D hard to call. The CDR3 is 11 amino acids. Germline loops: CDR1 ENHRY, CDR2 SYGVKD. V was cut by 10 bases and J by 11 bases, with 17 bases left in between. CDR3 protein: CATTGVDLAFF. The DNA for the CDR3 is TGTGCCACAACCGGGGTTGATTTGGCTTTCTTT.